The present TCR beta chain was sequenced within a study of blood T cell repertoires in COVID-19. Participants' own reports of clinical history determined their cohort assignment. Cohort 3 donors counted as recovered after two negative PCRs, clearance, or resolved symptoms. Between the trimmed V and J ends, which lost 0 bases and 2 bases, there was a span of 9 bases. Germline V lookup: CDR1 SGHRS, CDR2 YFSETQ. The CDR3 extends over 14 amino acids. Source study methods: The assay estimated nucleated cells by amplifying reference gene primers. Some clones are missing from TCRdb's copy, which holds only in-frame ones; the method was immunoSEQ multiplex PCR. That table gives V, J and clone size, and the DNA gave D and trimming. Of 490,000 or so clones listed, approximately 90% are singletons.

Sequenced material: PBMCs or T cells enriched from blood (not recorded which). This receptor was taken from a woman aged 55 to 70 who had recovered from COVID-19. The J gene is TRBJ2-7, the V gene TRBV5-1; D is possibly TRBD2 (6 bases). The CDR3 region has the DNA TGCGCCAGCAGCTTGGTCCCGGGGGCCTACGAGCAGTACTTC. Protein: CASSLVPGAYEQYF.